Sequencing of this T cell receptor beta chain was carried out in a study of shared clonotypes between healthy human individuals (TCRdb year 2020). Broadly, across the study: A couple of women and a few men aged 18 to 49 years were included in the cohort. For each donor, three plates each were used for CD4 naive and CD4 memory, two plates were used for CD8 naive, and one plate was used for CD8 memory. To estimate repertoire size and how much clonotype sharing occurs between individuals, the study deeply sequenced the blood TCR repertoires of 5 or 6 healthy adults. To increase sequencing depth and limit assay-specific biases, different laboratories used diverse techniques to prepare libraries and sequence TCR repertoires. Each donor's leukapheresis produced roughly between about 0.8 and 8.9 billion PBMCs. Study-wide findings and limitations: Based on pairwise subsampling, the degree of clonotype sharing among donors was expected to be affected by sequencing depth. Only blood was sampled, and tissue TCR repertoires likely differ from those in blood. Estimated clonotype richness was generally larger for naive than for memory subsets. Higher generation probabilities were observed for clonotypes shared by all four sorted-subset donors than for non-shared clonotypes. Even with the large sequencing depth, rarefaction of the sorted-subset datasets indicated that sequencing was incomplete. Sharing across four donors was observed for approximately 5% of naive CD4, over 3% of naive CD8, over 2% of memory CD4, and about 0.4% of memory CD8 clonotypes. The small number of donors limited the genetic and exposure-history diversity represented.

Comments on this clone: This receptor's antigen is unknown. It has no much larger one-base neighbor in the sample; base qualities were not kept.

Using the deep immunoSEQ assay, TCR CDR3 regions were amplified from genomic DNA by multiplex PCR. Genomic DNA extracted from each cell subset was distributed evenly over all wells of several immunoSEQ 96-well plates, and each plate served as one replicate. For sorted subsets, each replicate PCR was loaded with about 0.2 ug genomic DNA, equivalent to 30,000 or so T cell genomes. Purified libraries were quantified with a Qubit 3.0 fluorometer, sized on a Bioanalyzer 2100, and re-quantified with the KAPA Library Quantification kit. Every immunoSEQ 96-well plate was sequenced on a dedicated single-read 150-cycle Illumina NextSeq 550 flow cell. The original methods were these. The immunoSEQ output contained only junctional sequences without quality scores, so filtering could not match that applied to full-length reads. To assign V/J genes and CDR3, sequences were annotated against IMGT germline references using PyIR, a Python wrapper for IgBLAST v1.9. Reads were removed for weak V/J assignments (E-value above 1e-6), missing CDR3, stop codons, out-of-frame junctions, or ambiguous translated residues. A V3J clonotype was defined by an identical inferred V gene, J gene, and CDR3 amino acid sequence. To compute the percentage overlap between repertoires, the number of shared unique clonotypes was divided by the size of the smaller repertoire. Repertoire richness was assessed with RTK rarefaction, the Chao1 estimator, and Recon v2.1 estimates of unobserved clonotypes. Generation probabilities were computed with OLGA for all TCRbeta clonotypes obtained by the gDNA method from several donors. Entries here come from immuneACCESS through TCRdb and include only in-frame sequences with V and J called. Some clones fail to appear in such tables; in the studies checked, an unresolved V gene covers under half of the shortfall, and the cause of the remainder is unknown. Clonal size and the V and J genes are those of that table, whereas D and trimming came from the DNA. The sample table holds some 1,600,000 clones, of which around 98% were seen once. Clones ranked in the top ten supply 0.45% of the sample.

Donors were healthy HIV-negative adults with no recently reported acute infections or vaccinations. Only Caucasian adults living in Nashville, Tennessee, USA were represented among the donors. Magnetic negative selection was used to enrich CD4+ T cells, after which naive cells were positively selected on CD45RA and the negative fraction became the memory subset. Blood was collected by leukapheresis, and PBMCs were isolated by Ficoll-Histopaque density gradient centrifugation and then cryopreserved in liquid nitrogen vapor phase. Analytical flow cytometry was used to check the purity and quantity of each magnetically sorted T cell population. From each sorted fraction, genomic DNA was isolated and quantified by UV absorbance on a Nanodrop 2000c. CDR1 and CDR2 are read off the germline V gene (reference sequence) as SEHNR and FQNEAQ. From cysteine to phenylalanine, the CDR3 is 16 amino acids long. CDR3 DNA only is kept here, 48 bases in frame from base 1. A distance of 13 bases separates the germline ends of V and J, which lose 2 bases and 2 bases respectively.

The sequence was collected from a man aged 25-40 years in good health. Material for sequencing was naive CD4+ T cells sorted from blood. According to the study, the label for this sample's cell subset or site signals: CD45RA+ positively selected. In this chain, TRBV7-9 is recombined with TRBJ2-1; there is no confident call for the D gene. The DNA sequence is given as TGTGCCAGCAGCTTAAGTCGAGGCCGAACCTACAATGAGCAGTTCTTC. Translation gives CASSLSRGRTYNEQFF. Here the CDR3 is joined to the reference TRBV7-9 and TRBJ2-1 genes, and the full variable domain is: DTGVSQNPRHKITKRGQNVTFRCDPISEHNRLYWYRQTLGQGPEFLTYFQNEAQLEKSRLLSDRFSAERPKGSFSTLEIQRTEQGDSAMYLCASSLSRGRTYNEQFFGPGTRLTVL.